The source of this T cell receptor beta chain is a study of beta chain features in type 1 diabetes. Findings and caveats of the study: TCRB CDR3s from Type 1 diabetes patients were moderately but significantly shorter in all four CD4+ subsets.

Markers CD45RO/CCR7/CD25/CD127/CD95/CD27 served to sort CD4+ naive, central memory, regulatory and stem cell-like memory cells. Populations obtained by sorting all exceeded 98% purity. Of the isolated RNA, all was reverse transcribed, and so the sequenced material was expressed TCRB transcripts. Here immunoSEQ multiplex PCR was the method, and the copy in TCRdb shows in-frame clones only, minus some. The table includes more than 250,000 clones, about 20% detected once. Concerning this clone: Its antigen is still unknown.

The ends were cut back, 1 base at V and 2 bases at J, with 8 bases in the middle. Germline loops: CDR1 SGHTA, CDR2 FQGNSA. CDR3 length: 14 amino acids. The receptor comes from a woman aged 40 to 49 with type 1 diabetes. The sequenced sample consisted of naive CD4+ T cells from blood. The rearrangement joins TRBV7-2 to TRBJ2-5; the D is unclear. CDR3 sequence reads: CASSLERVQETQYF. CDR3 bases: TGTGCCAGCAGCTTAGAACGCGTACAAGAGACCCAGTACTTC.